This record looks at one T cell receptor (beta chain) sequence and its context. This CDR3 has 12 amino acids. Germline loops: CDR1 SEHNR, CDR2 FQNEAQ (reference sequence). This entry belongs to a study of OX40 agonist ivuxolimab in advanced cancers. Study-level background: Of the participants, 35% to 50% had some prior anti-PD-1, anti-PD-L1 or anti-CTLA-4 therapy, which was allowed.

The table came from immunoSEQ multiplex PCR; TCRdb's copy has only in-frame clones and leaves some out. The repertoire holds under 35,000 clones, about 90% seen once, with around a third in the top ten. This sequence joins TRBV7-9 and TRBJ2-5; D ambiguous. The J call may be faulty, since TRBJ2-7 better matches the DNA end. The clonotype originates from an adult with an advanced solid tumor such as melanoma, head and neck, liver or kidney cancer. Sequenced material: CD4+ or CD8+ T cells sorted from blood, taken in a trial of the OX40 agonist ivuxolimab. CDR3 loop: CASSPGRPEQYF. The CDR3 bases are TGTGCCAGCAGCCCGGGCCGCCCCGAGCAGTACTTC.